The following is a TCR beta chain sequence with its context. Its matching antigen is unknown. The sample belongs to a study of Graves' ophthalmopathy and Graves' hyperthyroidism. The CDR3 totals 14 residues. CDR1 MDHEN and CDR2 SYDVKM come from the germline V gene. Trimming removed 6 bases from V and 3 bases from J, with 15 bases in between. Study-wide findings and caveats: Most expanded clonotypes from thyroid (those above 0.001 frequency) were also found in blood. The model's prediction of ophthalmopathy progression had 70.59% sensitivity and approximately 72% specificity.

TCR beta CDR3 regions were amplified from RNA transcripts. First-round RT-PCR with HTBI primers preceded a second-round multiplex PCR. Each CDR3 protein gets one entry after TCRdb re-called the multiplex PCR reads with MiXCR. The table lists 200,000 to 300,000 distinct CDR3 sequences, roughly 50% of them singletons. This clonotype was obtained from an adult man with Graves' ophthalmopathy. This rearrangement joins TRBV28 to TRBJ2-7, with D hard to call. The sample was peripheral blood. The CDR3 coding sequence is TGTGCCAGCAGACCGGGCTCCCACTACTACGAGCAGTACTTC. Its protein product is CASRPGSHYYEQYF.